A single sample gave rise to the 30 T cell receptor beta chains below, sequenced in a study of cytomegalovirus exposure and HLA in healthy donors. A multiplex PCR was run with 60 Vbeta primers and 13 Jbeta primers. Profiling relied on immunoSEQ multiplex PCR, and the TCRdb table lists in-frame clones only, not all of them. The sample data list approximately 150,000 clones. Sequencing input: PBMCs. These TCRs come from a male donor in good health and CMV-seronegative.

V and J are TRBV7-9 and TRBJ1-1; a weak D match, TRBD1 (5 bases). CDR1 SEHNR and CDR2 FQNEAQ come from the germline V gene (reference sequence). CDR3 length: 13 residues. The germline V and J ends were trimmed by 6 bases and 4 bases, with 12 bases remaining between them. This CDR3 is CASREGLRTEAFF. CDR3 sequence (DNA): TGTGCCAGCAGGGAGGGGTTGCGCACTGAAGCTTTCTTT.

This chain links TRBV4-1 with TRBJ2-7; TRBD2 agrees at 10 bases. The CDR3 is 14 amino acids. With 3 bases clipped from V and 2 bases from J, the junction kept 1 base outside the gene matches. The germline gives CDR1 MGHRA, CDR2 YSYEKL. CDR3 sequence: CASSQSGGAYEQYF. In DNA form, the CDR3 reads TGCGCCAGCAGCCAGAGCGGGGGGGCCTACGAGCAGTACTTC.

This CDR3 is CASTRRLENTEAFF. DNA for the CDR3: TGTGCCAGCACCCGCCGCCTAGAGAACACTGAAGCTTTCTTT. The chain links TRBV6-5 to TRBJ1-1; no definite D call. Per germline, CDR1 MNHEY and CDR2 SVGAGI. This CDR3 is built from 14 residues. Trimming left V 7 bases short and J 1 base short, with 13 bases between.

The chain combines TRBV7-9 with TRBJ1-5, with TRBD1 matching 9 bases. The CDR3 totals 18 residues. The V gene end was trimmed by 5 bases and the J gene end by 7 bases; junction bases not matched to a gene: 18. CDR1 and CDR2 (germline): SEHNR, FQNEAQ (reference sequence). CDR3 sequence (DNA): TGTGCCAGCAGCCCTCTGGATGGCGGACAGGGGATGGAGCAGCCCCAGCATTTT. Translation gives CASSPLDGGQGMEQPQHF.

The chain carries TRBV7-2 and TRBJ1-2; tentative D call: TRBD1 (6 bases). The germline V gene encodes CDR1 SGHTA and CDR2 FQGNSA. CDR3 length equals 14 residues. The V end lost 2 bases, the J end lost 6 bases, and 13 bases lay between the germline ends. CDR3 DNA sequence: TGTGCCAGCAGCTTATCTTCACAGGGAGATGGCTACACCTTC. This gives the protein CASSLSSQGDGYTF.

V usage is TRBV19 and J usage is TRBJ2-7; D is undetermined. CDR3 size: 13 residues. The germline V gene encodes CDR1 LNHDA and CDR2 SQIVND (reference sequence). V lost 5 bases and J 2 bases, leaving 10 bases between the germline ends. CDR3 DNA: TGTGCCAGTAGTCCAACTCCCCCCTACGAGCAGTACTTC. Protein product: CASSPTPPYEQYF.

CDR3 coding DNA: TGCGCCAGCAGCCAAGGAACAACAAACTATGGCTACACCTTC. This sequence encodes CASSQGTTNYGYTF. The V call is TRBV4-3, the J call TRBJ1-2; D is ambiguous. Germline CDR1 LGHNA, CDR2 YSLEER. V was clipped by 1 base and J by 2 bases, with 8 bases between them. CDR3 size: 14 residues.

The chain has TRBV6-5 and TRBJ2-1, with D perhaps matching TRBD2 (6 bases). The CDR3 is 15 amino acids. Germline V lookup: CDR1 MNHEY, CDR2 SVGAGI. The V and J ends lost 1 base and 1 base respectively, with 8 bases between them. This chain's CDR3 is CASSYWGGSYNEQFF. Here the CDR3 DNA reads TGTGCCAGCAGTTACTGGGGAGGATCCTACAATGAGCAGTTCTTC.

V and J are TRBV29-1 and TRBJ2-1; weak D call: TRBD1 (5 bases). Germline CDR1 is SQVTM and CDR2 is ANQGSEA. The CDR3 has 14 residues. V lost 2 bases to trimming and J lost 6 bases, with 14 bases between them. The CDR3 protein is CSVERQGSGNEQFF. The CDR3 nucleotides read TGCAGCGTTGAAAGGCAGGGCTCTGGCAATGAGCAGTTCTTC.

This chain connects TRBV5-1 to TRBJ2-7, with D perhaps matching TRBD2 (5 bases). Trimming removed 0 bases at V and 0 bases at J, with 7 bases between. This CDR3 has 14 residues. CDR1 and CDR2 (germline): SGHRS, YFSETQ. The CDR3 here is CASSLETISYEQYF. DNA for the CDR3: TGCGCCAGCAGCTTGGAGACTATCTCCTACGAGCAGTACTTC.

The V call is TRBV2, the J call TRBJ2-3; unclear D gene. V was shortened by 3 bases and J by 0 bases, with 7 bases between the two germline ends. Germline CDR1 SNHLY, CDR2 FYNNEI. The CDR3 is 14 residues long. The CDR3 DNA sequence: TGTGCCAGCAGTGACGAAACTAGCACAGATACGCAGTATTTT. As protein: CASSDETSTDTQYF.

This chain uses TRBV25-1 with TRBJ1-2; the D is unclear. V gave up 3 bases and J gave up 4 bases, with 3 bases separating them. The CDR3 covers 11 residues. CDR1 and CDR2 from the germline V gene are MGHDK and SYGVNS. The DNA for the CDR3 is TGTGCCAGCAGTGACGGCTATGGCTACACCTTC. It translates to CASSDGYGYTF.

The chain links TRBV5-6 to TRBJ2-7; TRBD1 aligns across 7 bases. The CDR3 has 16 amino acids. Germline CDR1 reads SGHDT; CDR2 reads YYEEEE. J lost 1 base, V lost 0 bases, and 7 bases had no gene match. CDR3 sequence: CASSLAMGQFSYEQYF. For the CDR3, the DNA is TGTGCCAGCAGCTTGGCCATGGGACAGTTTTCCTACGAGCAGTACTTC. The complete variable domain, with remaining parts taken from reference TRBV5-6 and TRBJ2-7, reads DAGVTQSPTHLIKTRGQQVTLRCSPKSGHDTVSWYQQALGQGPQFIFQYYEEEERQRGNFPDRFSGHQFPNYSSELNVNALLLGDSALYLCASSLAMGQFSYEQYFGPGTRLTVT.

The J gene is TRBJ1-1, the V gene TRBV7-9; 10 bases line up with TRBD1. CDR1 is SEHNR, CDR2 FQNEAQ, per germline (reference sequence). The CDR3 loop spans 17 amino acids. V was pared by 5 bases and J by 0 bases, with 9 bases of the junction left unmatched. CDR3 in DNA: TGTGCCAGCAGCCCAGGACAGGGGGGGAACATGAACACTGAAGCTTTCTTT. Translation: CASSPGQGGNMNTEAFF.

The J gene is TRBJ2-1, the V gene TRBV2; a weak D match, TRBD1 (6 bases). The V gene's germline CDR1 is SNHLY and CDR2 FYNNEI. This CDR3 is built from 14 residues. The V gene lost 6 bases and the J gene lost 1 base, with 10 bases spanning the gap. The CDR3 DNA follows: TGTGCCAGCAGCCTGACAGGATCCTACAATGAGCAGTTCTTC. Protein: CASSLTGSYNEQFF.

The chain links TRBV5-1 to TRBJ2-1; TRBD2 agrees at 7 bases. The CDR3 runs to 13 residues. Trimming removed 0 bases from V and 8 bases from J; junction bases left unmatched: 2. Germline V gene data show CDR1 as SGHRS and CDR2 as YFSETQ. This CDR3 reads CASSLGEGYEQFF. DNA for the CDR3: TGCGCCAGCAGCTTGGGGGAGGGGTATGAGCAGTTCTTC.

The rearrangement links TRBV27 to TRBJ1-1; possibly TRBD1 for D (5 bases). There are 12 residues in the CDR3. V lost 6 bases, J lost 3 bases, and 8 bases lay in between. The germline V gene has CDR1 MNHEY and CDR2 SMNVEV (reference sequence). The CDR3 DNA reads TGTGCCAGCAGGGTAGGGGACACTGAAGCTTTCTTT. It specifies CASRVGDTEAFF.

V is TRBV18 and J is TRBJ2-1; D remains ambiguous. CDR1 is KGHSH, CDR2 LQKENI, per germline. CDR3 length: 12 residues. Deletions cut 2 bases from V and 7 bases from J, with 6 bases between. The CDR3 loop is CASSPRQNEQFF. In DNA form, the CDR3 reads TGTGCCAGCTCACCAAGACAAAATGAGCAGTTCTTC.

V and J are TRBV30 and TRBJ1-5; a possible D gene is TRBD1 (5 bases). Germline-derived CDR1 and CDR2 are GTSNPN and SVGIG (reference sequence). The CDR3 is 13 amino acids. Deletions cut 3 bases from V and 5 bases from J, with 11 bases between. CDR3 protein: CAWRKGFDQPQHF. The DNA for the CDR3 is TGTGCCTGGAGAAAGGGGTTTGATCAGCCCCAGCATTTT. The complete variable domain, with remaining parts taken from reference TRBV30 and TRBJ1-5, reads SQTIHQWPATLVQPVGSPLSLECTVEGTSNPNLYWYRQAAGRGLQLLFYSVGIGQISSEVPQNLSASRPQDRQFILSSKKLLLSDSGFYLCAWRKGFDQPQHFGDGTRLSIL.

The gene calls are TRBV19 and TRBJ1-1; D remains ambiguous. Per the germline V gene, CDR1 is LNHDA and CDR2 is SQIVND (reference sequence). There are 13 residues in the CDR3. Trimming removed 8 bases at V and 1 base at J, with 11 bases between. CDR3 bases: TGTGCCAGTGCTGGCCCTCAGAACACTGAAGCTTTCTTT. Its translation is CASAGPQNTEAFF.

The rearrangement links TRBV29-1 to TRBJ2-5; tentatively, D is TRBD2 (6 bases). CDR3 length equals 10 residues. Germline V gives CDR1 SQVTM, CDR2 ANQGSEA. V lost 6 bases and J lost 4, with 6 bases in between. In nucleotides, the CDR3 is TGCAGCGTGGGGGGAGAGACCCAGTACTTC. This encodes CSVGGETQYF.

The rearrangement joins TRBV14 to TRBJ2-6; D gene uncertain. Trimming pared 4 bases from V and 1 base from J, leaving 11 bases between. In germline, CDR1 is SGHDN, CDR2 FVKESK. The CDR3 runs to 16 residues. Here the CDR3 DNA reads TGTGCCAGCAGCCCGCTACTCTCGTCTGGGGCCAACGTCCTGACTTTC. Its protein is CASSPLLSSGANVLTF.

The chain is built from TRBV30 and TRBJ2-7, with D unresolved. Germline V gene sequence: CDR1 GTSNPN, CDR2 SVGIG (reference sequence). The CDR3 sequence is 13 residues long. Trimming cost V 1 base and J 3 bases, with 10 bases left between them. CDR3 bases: TGTGCCTGGAGTGAGAGCCGGTACTACGAGCAGTACTTC. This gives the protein CAWSESRYYEQYF. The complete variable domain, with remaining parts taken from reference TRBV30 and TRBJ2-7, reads SQTIHQWPATLVQPVGSPLSLECTVEGTSNPNLYWYRQAAGRGLQLLFYSVGIGQISSEVPQNLSASRPQDRQFILSSKKLLLSDSGFYLCAWSESRYYEQYFGPGTRLTVT.

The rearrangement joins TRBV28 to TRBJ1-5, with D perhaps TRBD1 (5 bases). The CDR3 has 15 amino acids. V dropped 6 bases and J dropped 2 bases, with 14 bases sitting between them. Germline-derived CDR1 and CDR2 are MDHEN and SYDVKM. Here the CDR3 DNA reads TGTGCCAGCAGGCCTACAGGAGAGGGCAATCAGCCCCAGCATTTT. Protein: CASRPTGEGNQPQHF.

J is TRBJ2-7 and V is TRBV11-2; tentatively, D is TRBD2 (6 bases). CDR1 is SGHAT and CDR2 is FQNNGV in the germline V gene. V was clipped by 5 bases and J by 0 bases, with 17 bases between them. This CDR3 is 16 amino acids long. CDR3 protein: CASSPPREVHSYEQYF. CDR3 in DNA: TGTGCCAGCAGCCCGCCGAGGGAGGTCCACTCCTACGAGCAGTACTTC.

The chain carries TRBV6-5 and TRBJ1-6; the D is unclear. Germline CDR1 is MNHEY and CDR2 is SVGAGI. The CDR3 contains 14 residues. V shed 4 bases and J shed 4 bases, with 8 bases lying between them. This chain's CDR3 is CASSSGRYNSPLHF. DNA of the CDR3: TGTGCCAGCAGTTCTGGGAGATATAATTCACCCCTCCACTTT.

The chain's CDR3 is CASSSRQAGEAFF. In DNA form, the CDR3 reads TGCGCCAGCAGCTCTAGACAGGCCGGTGAAGCTTTCTTT. The V and J genes are TRBV5-1 and TRBJ1-1; D may be TRBD1 (6 bases). This CDR3 has 13 amino acids. Trimming stripped 3 bases from V and 7 bases from J, with 13 bases between. Per germline, CDR1 SGHRS and CDR2 YFSETQ.

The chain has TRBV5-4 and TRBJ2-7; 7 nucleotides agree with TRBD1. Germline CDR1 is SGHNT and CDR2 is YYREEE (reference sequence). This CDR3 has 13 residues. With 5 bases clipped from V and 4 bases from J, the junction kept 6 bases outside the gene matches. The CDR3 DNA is TGTGCCAGCAGAAGGGGGCAGGGGTACGAGCAGTACTTC. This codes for CASRRGQGYEQYF.

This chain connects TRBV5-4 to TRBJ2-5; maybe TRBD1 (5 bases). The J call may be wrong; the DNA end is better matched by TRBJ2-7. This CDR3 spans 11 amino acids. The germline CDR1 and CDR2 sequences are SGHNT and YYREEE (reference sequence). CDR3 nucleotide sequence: TGTGCCAGCAGCCTCCAGGGCGAGCAGTACTTC. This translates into CASSLQGEQYF.

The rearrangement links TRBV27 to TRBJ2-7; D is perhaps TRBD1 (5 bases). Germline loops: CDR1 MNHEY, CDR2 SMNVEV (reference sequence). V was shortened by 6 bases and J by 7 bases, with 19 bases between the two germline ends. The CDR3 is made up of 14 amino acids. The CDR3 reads CASSPATDTLEQYF. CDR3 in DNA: TGTGCCAGCAGCCCTGCCACGGACACCTTGGAGCAGTACTTC.